The next 13 T cell receptor beta chains were all read from a single sample in a study of T cell responses to AZD1222 COVID-19 vaccine. Clones were read by immunoSEQ multiplex PCR, and TCRdb kept only the in-frame ones, dropping some. The data hold 85,000 to 100,000 clones, with roughly 92% observed a single time. Material: peripheral blood, obtained on day 0 of AZD1222 vaccination. Every receptor here comes from an adult in good health.

V and J are TRBV24-1 and TRBJ1-5; D is ambiguous. The germline CDR1 and CDR2 sequences are KGHDR and SFDVKD. CDR3 length: 14 amino acids. Trimming pared 1 base from V and 1 base from J, leaving 4 bases between. Here the CDR3 reads CATSDFKSNQPQHF. The CDR3 region has the DNA TGTGCCACCAGTGATTTCAAGAGCAATCAGCCCCAGCATTTT.

V gene TRBV5-5 combines with J gene TRBJ1-3; no firm D call. The CDR3 is made up of 15 amino acids. V was clipped by 2 bases and J by 0 bases, with 9 bases between them. Per the germline V gene, CDR1 is SGHKS and CDR2 is YYEKEE (reference sequence). The CDR3 protein is CASSFPRVSGNTIYF. DNA of the CDR3: TGTGCCAGCAGCTTTCCTCGAGTCTCTGGAAACACCATATATTTT.

The chain couples TRBV28 to TRBJ1-4; maybe TRBD1 (6 bases). The CDR3 consists of 16 residues. The germline V gene has CDR1 MDHEN and CDR2 SYDVKM. Trimming shortened V by 6 bases and J by 8 bases, and 22 bases separated the two germline ends. CDR3 residues: CASSLPVAGAGEKLFF. The DNA for the CDR3 is TGTGCCAGCAGCCTCCCTGTAGCAGGGGCGGGAGAAAAACTGTTTTTT.

The V call is TRBV7-9, the J call TRBJ1-1; D gene ambiguous. Trimming took 3 bases from V and 3 from J, leaving 11 bases between them. Germline assignment: CDR1 SEHNR and CDR2 FQNEAQ (reference sequence). The CDR3 spans 14 residues. The CDR3 DNA reads TGTGCCAGCAGCTTGAGGGCTACGGACACTGAAGCTTTCTTT. It encodes CASSLRATDTEAFF.

The V call is TRBV27, the J call TRBJ2-7, with TRBD2 identical over 9 bases. The CDR3 has 15 amino acids. The junction had 4 bases not matched to a gene; V was cut back by 1 base and J by 3 bases. The germline CDR1 and CDR2 sequences are MNHEY and SMNVEV (reference sequence). For the CDR3, the DNA is TGTGCCAGCAGTTTATACGGTAGCGGGAGCTACGAGCAGTACTTC. It codes for CASSLYGSGSYEQYF.

This clone was recorded once. The chain has TRBV5-1 and TRBJ1-2; D may be TRBD1 (5 bases). In germline, CDR1 is SGHRS, CDR2 YFSETQ. This CDR3 spans 14 amino acids. Trimming removed 5 bases at V and 5 bases at J, with 16 bases between. The CDR3 sequence is CASSNTGTSYGYTF. As DNA, the CDR3 is TGCGCCAGCAGTAATACCGGGACCTCATATGGCTACACCTTC.

The chain employs TRBV7-2 and TRBJ2-4; TRBD2 agrees at 8 bases. Trimming took 5 bases from V and 0 from J; bases not matched to a gene: 9. The CDR3 contains 17 residues. Germline values: CDR1 SGHTA, CDR2 FQGNSA. The CDR3, as DNA: TGTGCCAGCAGCGACGCCGGGACTAGACTAGCCAAAAACATTCAGTACTTC. Its translation: CASSDAGTRLAKNIQYF.

The chain uses TRBV3-1 (or the pseudogene TRBV3-2) and TRBJ1-2; D is undetermined. CDR3 length: 14 residues. From germline, CDR1 is LGHDT and CDR2 YNNKEL (reference sequence). The V and J ends lost 4 bases and 8 bases respectively, with 17 bases between them. CDR3 amino acids: CASSPRIPGEGYTF. The CDR3 nucleotides read TGTGCCAGCAGCCCCCGGATACCGGGTGAGGGCTACACCTTC.

This clone was seen a few times. This sequence joins TRBV6-5 and TRBJ1-2, with D perhaps TRBD1 (5 bases). This CDR3 has 14 residues. V was shortened by 8 bases and J by 3 bases, with 16 bases between the two germline ends. From germline, CDR1 is MNHEY and CDR2 SVGAGI. The CDR3 nucleotides are TGTGCCAGCTCAAACCCCGGGACTTACTATGGCTACACCTTC. Protein product: CASSNPGTYYGYTF.

V and J are TRBV6-1 and TRBJ2-5; maybe TRBD2 (5 bases). Germline V gene sequence: CDR1 MNHNS, CDR2 SASEGT. This CDR3 region has 13 residues. Trimming took off 2 bases at V and 4 bases at J, with 8 bases between the two ends. The CDR3 DNA reads TGTGCCAGCAGTGAACGGGAAAGAGAGACCCAGTACTTC. Translation: CASSERERETQYF.

The gene calls are TRBV5-1 and TRBJ1-4, with D possibly TRBD1 on 6 matching bases. CDR3 length: 17 amino acids. Germline V CDR1 and CDR2: SGHRS, YFSETQ. Deletions cut 0 bases from V and 5 bases from J, with 17 bases between. The CDR3, as DNA: TGCGCCAGCAGCTTGGCCGTTGGGGGCGTGCAGAATGAAAAACTGTTTTTT. This translates into CASSLAVGGVQNEKLFF. The full variable domain, its missing parts supplied by reference TRBV5-1 and TRBJ1-4, is KAGVTQTPRYLIKTRGQQVTLSCSPISGHRSVSWYQQTPGQGLQFLFEYFSETQRNKGNFPGRFSGRQFSNSRSEMNVSTLELGDSALYLCASSLAVGGVQNEKLFFGSGTQLSVL.

The gene calls are TRBV18 and TRBJ2-7; a possible D gene is TRBD2 (6 bases). With 5 bases removed from V and 1 base from J, the gap between germline ends came to 9 bases. Germline V CDR1 and CDR2: KGHSH, LQKENI. The CDR3 is made up of 13 amino acids. The CDR3 region is CASSRDSSYEQYF. The CDR3 DNA reads as TGTGCCAGCTCAAGGGACTCGTCCTACGAGCAGTACTTC.

V usage is TRBV28 and J usage is TRBJ1-5, with D perhaps TRBD1 (5 bases). This CDR3 is 16 amino acids long. The V and J ends lost 7 bases and 0 bases respectively, with 16 bases between them. Germline assignment: CDR1 MDHEN and CDR2 SYDVKM. The chain's CDR3 is CASTSQGFYSNQPQHF. CDR3 nucleotides: TGTGCCAGCACATCCCAGGGATTTTATAGCAATCAGCCCCAGCATTTT. Using reference TRBV28 and TRBJ1-5 for the parts outside the CDR3, the full variable domain is DVKVTQSSRYLVKRTGEKVFLECVQDMDHENMFWYRQDPGLGLRLIYFSYDVKMKEKGDIPEGYSVSREKKERFSLILESASTNQTSMYLCASTSQGFYSNQPQHFGDGTRLSIL.